Each of the 25 T cell receptor beta chains below was sequenced from the same sample in a study of T-cell reconstitution after alpha-beta-depleted transplantation in children. Unique molecular identifiers were incorporated into the prepared TCRbeta library. MiXCR was run by TCRdb on the PCR reads, yielding one entry per CDR3 protein. The table lists 550,000 to 800,000 distinct CDR3 sequences, about an eighth of them singletons. Here the sequenced sample was PBMCs, taken before TCRalphabeta/CD19-depleted stem cell transplant. The receptors were sampled from a girl aged 2-15 years with congenital amegakaryocytic thrombocytopenia, due to receive a stem cell transplant.

This clonotype was picked up many times. The genes are TRBV5-1 and TRBJ2-2, with TRBD2 matching 7 bases. The germline V gene encodes CDR1 SGHRS and CDR2 YFSETQ. This CDR3 is 15 amino acids long. The V and J ends lost 0 bases and 6 bases, in that order; junction bases with no gene match: 5. The CDR3 DNA reads as TGCGCCAGCAGCTTGGAGGCGGGAGCCCCCGGGGAGCTGTTTTTT. It yields the protein CASSLEAGAPGELFF.

CDR3 residues: CASSLARRVANTGELFF. For the CDR3, the DNA is TGTGCCAGCAGCTTAGCGCGACGGGTCGCGAACACCGGGGAGCTGTTTTTT. The chain joins TRBV7-9 to TRBJ2-2; D is undetermined. V was cut by 0 bases and J by 0 bases, with 11 bases left in between. The CDR3 runs 17 residues. CDR1 is SEHNR, CDR2 FQNEAQ, per germline (reference sequence).

Only a few counts were recorded for this clonotype. The V and J genes are TRBV20-1 and TRBJ2-1; D tentatively fits TRBD1 or TRBD2 (5 bases each). CDR1 is DFQATT, CDR2 SNEGSKA, per germline (reference sequence). Trimming removed 6 bases from V and 5 bases from J, with 14 bases in between. The CDR3 runs 13 residues. The CDR3 is CSAEPGPDNEQFF. For the CDR3, the DNA is TGCAGTGCAGAACCGGGACCAGACAATGAGCAGTTCTTC.

This clonotype was detected only a few times. This chain links TRBV7-2 with TRBJ2-2, with D hard to call. Trimming took 5 bases from V and 4 from J, leaving 17 bases between them. The CDR3 has 16 amino acids. From germline, CDR1 is SGHTA and CDR2 FQGNSA. For the CDR3, the DNA is TGTGCCAGCAGCGCTCAACCCCTGGGGTTCACCGGGGAGCTGTTTTTT. Protein: CASSAQPLGFTGELFF. Drawing the rest from reference TRBV7-2 and TRBJ2-2, the complete variable domain is GAGVSQSPSNKVTEKGKDVELRCDPISGHTALYWYRQSLGQGLEFLIYFQGNSAPDKSGLPSDRFSAERTGGSVSTLTIQRTQQEDSAVYLCASSAQPLGFTGELFFGEGSRLTVL.

As regards this clonotype: An end of the junction does not agree with germline; a read error may underlie this. This sequence joins TRBV12-3 or TRBV12-4 and TRBJ2-5; the match to TRBD2 covers 8 bases. The CDR3 is made up of 17 amino acids. CDR3 sequence reads: CASSLGYGTRGQETQYF. The CDR3, as DNA: TGTGCCAGCAGCTTAGGATACGGGACTAGGGGGCAAGAGACCCAGTACTTC.

This clonotype has ten or more counts. The J gene is TRBJ2-5, the V gene TRBV20-1; 8 nucleotides align to TRBD2. Germline loops: CDR1 DFQATT, CDR2 SNEGSKA (reference sequence). V shed 4 bases and J 4 bases; nucleotides not matched to a gene: 11. The CDR3 has 15 amino acids. The CDR3 sequence: CSATGWREVGETQYF. CDR3 nucleotides: TGCAGTGCTACAGGGTGGCGGGAGGTCGGAGAGACCCAGTACTTC.

The chain carries TRBV7-8 and TRBJ2-1; D is perhaps TRBD2 (7 bases). This CDR3 comprises 15 residues. Germline-derived CDR1 and CDR2 are SGHVS and FQNEAQ. V gave up 5 bases and J gave up 3 bases, with 14 bases separating them. CDR3 sequence: CASSSGTSYYNEQFF. The CDR3 region has the DNA TGTGCCAGCAGCAGCGGGACAAGCTACTACAATGAGCAGTTCTTC.

The gene calls are TRBV7-8 and TRBJ2-5; 8 bases are shared with TRBD1. Germline CDR1 SGHVS, CDR2 FQNEAQ. The CDR3 totals 13 residues. V was pared by 5 bases and J by 3 bases, with 2 bases of the junction left unmatched. DNA of the CDR3: TGTGCCAGCAGCGGGGACAGGAAAGAGACCCAGTACTTC. It codes for CASSGDRKETQYF. Complete variable domain (other parts from reference TRBV7-8 and TRBJ2-5): GAGVSQSPRYKVAKRGQDVALRCDPISGHVSLFWYQQALGQGPEFLTYFQNEAQLDKSGLPSDRFFAERPEGSVSTLKIQRTQQEDSAVYLCASSGDRKETQYFGPGTRLLVL.

This clonotype has more than one count but fewer than ten. The chain couples TRBV5-5 to TRBJ1-2; D is perhaps TRBD1 (5 bases). V dropped 2 bases and J dropped 7 bases, with 9 bases sitting between them. This CDR3 has 12 amino acids. The germline CDR1 and CDR2 sequences are SGHKS and YYEKEE (reference sequence). The CDR3 DNA reads TGTGCCAGCAGCTTAAGGGACGTTGGCTACACCTTC. It translates to CASSLRDVGYTF.

This chain joins TRBV5-1 and TRBJ2-2, with D perhaps matching TRBD2 (6 bases). Germline V CDR1 and CDR2: SGHRS, YFSETQ. Between the trimmed V and J ends, which lost 4 bases and 1 base, there was a span of 14 bases. The CDR3 covers 16 residues. DNA for the CDR3: TGCGCCAGCAGCGGGATGGATAGCGGGAACACCGGGGAGCTGTTTTTT. Translated: CASSGMDSGNTGELFF.

In this sample, this clonotype turned up a few times. This rearrangement joins TRBV20-1 to TRBJ2-1; 9 bases are shared with TRBD2. V was clipped by 5 bases and J by 4 bases; unmatched bases: 6. The CDR3 consists of 14 residues. Germline V lookup: CDR1 DFQATT, CDR2 SNEGSKA (reference sequence). CDR3 loop: CSAELAGPYNEQFF. CDR3 DNA: TGCAGTGCTGAGCTAGCGGGGCCTTACAATGAGCAGTTCTTC.

This clonotype was counted only a few times. The chain combines TRBV5-1 with TRBJ2-1, with unresolved D. This CDR3 comprises 14 residues. Trimming removed 0 bases from V and 11 bases from J, with 15 bases in between. Germline loops: CDR1 SGHRS, CDR2 YFSETQ. CDR3 sequence: CASSLVAREKKQFF. The CDR3 coding sequence is TGCGCCAGCAGCTTGGTGGCCAGAGAAAAGAAGCAGTTCTTC.

This clonotype was counted a few times. The chain joins TRBV2 to TRBJ1-5; 12 nucleotides match TRBD1. The germline V gene encodes CDR1 SNHLY and CDR2 FYNNEI. The CDR3 runs to 16 residues. With V trimmed by 0 bases and J by 6 bases, 3 bases remained unmatched. DNA of the CDR3: TGTGCCAGCAGTGAAGCGGGGACAGGGGGCACTCAGCCCCAGCATTTT. Protein sequence: CASSEAGTGGTQPQHF.

In its sample, this clonotype was seen a few times. The rearrangement links TRBV6-5 to TRBJ2-6; no firm D call. The CDR3 is made up of 15 amino acids. The germline V gene has CDR1 MNHEY and CDR2 SVGAGI. Trimming stripped 1 base from V and 0 bases from J, with 4 bases between. The DNA of the CDR3 is TGTGCCAGCAGTTACTTTACCTCTGGGGCCAACGTCCTGACTTTC. It is translated as CASSYFTSGANVLTF.

This clonotype was detected many times. The chain combines TRBV24-1 with TRBJ2-1; D remains ambiguous. Germline CDR1 KGHDR, CDR2 SFDVKD. The ends were cut back, 3 bases at V and 9 bases at J, with 5 bases in the middle. This CDR3 comprises 11 residues. CDR3 nucleotides: TGTGCCACCAGTGATCGTGTTGAGCAGTTCTTC. It specifies CATSDRVEQFF.

This clonotype was seen at least ten times. The chain is built from TRBV5-1 and TRBJ2-4, with a possible D match to TRBD1 (6 bases). Trimming shortened V by 1 base and J by 8 bases, and 16 bases separated the two germline ends. The CDR3 covers 15 residues. The germline V gene encodes CDR1 SGHRS and CDR2 YFSETQ. The CDR3 nucleotides are TGCGCCAGCAGCTTGACAGGACAGATTTGGGACATTCAGTACTTC. Translating gives CASSLTGQIWDIQYF.

This clonotype appeared many times. The V call is TRBV5-1, the J call TRBJ1-5; D call uncertain. V lost 0 bases, J lost 1 base, and 8 bases lay in between. CDR3 size: 15 residues. The germline V gene encodes CDR1 SGHRS and CDR2 YFSETQ. The CDR3, as DNA: TGCGCCAGCAGCTTGGACGGAAGAAGCAATCAGCCCCAGCATTTT. Translation: CASSLDGRSNQPQHF.

Of note for this clonotype: A read error may account for a junction end that differs from germline. The chain combines TRBV12-3 or TRBV12-4 with TRBJ2-1, with D perhaps TRBD2 (5 bases). This CDR3 spans 14 amino acids. The CDR3 bases are TGTGCCAGCAGTTTTGGCGGGCCTTACAATGAGCAGTGCTTC. Translated, it gives CASSFGGPYNEQCF.

The table lists this clonotype with a few counts. This chain uses TRBV11-2 with TRBJ2-7, with D perhaps matching TRBD1 or TRBD2 (5 bases each). Looked up from germline, CDR1 is SGHAT and CDR2 is FQNNGV. The CDR3 contains 12 residues. Trimming took off 8 bases at V and 4 bases at J, with 12 bases between the two ends. The CDR3, as DNA: TGTGCCAGCTCCGGGACCCGATACGAGCAGTACTTC. Translated, it gives CASSGTRYEQYF. Filled out from reference TRBV11-2 and TRBJ2-7, the complete variable domain reads EAGVAQSPRYKIIEKRQSVAFWCNPISGHATLYWYQQILGQGPKLLIQFQNNGVVDDSQLPKDRFSAERLKGVDSTLKIQPAKLEDSAVYLCASSGTRYEQYFGPGTRLTVT.

A note on this clonotype: A much bigger clone sits one base away, suggesting this may be a read error. V usage is TRBV5-1 and J usage is TRBJ1-2, with TRBD1 matching over 7 bases. The CDR3 extends over 15 amino acids. The germline V gene encodes CDR1 SGHRS and CDR2 YFSETQ. The CDR3 sequence: CASSTRQGFNYGFTF. CDR3 sequence (DNA): TGCGCCAGCAGCACCAGACAGGGATTTAACTATGGCTTCACCTTC.

In this sample, this clonotype turned up many times. This rearrangement joins TRBV9 to TRBJ2-7, with 7 bases lining up with TRBD1. CDR3 length: 13 residues. The germline CDR1 and CDR2 sequences are SGDLS and YYNGEE. After removal of 2 bases from V and 5 bases from J, the junction contained 4 bases not matched to a gene. CDR3 loop: CASSVRGQDEQYF. CDR3 coding DNA: TGTGCCAGCAGCGTCAGAGGACAGGACGAGCAGTACTTC.

This clonotype was picked up one time. A much more abundant neighbour one base away suggests this may be a read error. The rearrangement uses TRBV7-8 and TRBJ2-1, with D possibly being TRBD2 (5 bases). Germline-derived CDR1 and CDR2 are SGHVS and FQNEAQ. The CDR3 sequence is 13 residues long. The CDR3 sequence: CASSLGLNNEQSF. CDR3 in DNA: TGTGCCAGCAGCTTAGGACTAAACAATGAGCAGTCCTTC. Using reference TRBV7-8 and TRBJ2-1 for the parts outside the CDR3, the full variable domain is GAGVSQSPRYKVAKRGQDVALRCDPISGHVSLFWYQQALGQGPEFLTYFQNEAQLDKSGLPSDRFFAERPEGSVSTLKIQRTQQEDSAVYLCASSLGLNNEQSFGPGTRLTVL.

The V and J genes are TRBV10-3 and TRBJ2-7; tentatively, D is TRBD1 or TRBD2 (5 bases each). This CDR3 comprises 13 residues. The V end lost 6 bases, the J end lost 4 bases, and 13 bases lay between the germline ends. Germline CDR1 reads ENHRY; CDR2 reads SYGVKD. The CDR3 protein is CAISSGQPYEQYF. DNA for the CDR3: TGTGCCATCAGCTCGGGGCAGCCGTACGAGCAGTACTTC.

In regard to this clonotype: It may be a read error: a sequence one base away is much more abundant. The chain has TRBV5-1 and TRBJ2-5; D unclear. Germline values: CDR1 SGHRS, CDR2 YFSETQ. This CDR3 spans 13 amino acids. CDR3 in amino acids: CASSLIVDETQSF. The DNA of the CDR3 is TGCGCCAGCAGCTTGATAGTAGATGAGACCCAGTCCTTC.

This clonotype was seen repeatedly, ten times or more. The J gene is TRBJ2-3, the V gene TRBV20-1; a weak D match, TRBD1 (6 bases). The V end was cut by 3 bases, the J end by 4 bases, with 20 bases between. Germline-derived CDR1 and CDR2 are DFQATT and SNEGSKA (reference sequence). This CDR3 is built from 16 residues. CDR3 in DNA: TGCAGTGCTAGCGGGAACTTGGGGGCGCGTCCAGATACGCAGTATTTT. Protein sequence: CSASGNLGARPDTQYF.